This TCR beta chain was captured in a study of tumor T cells in aggressive B-cell lymphoma. This table comes from immunoSEQ multiplex PCR, and its TCRdb copy is limited to in-frame clones, with some not included. Of roughly 9,900 clones detected, about 82% appear once; the ten largest clones hold roughly 3.9%. This sequence originates from an adult with diffuse large B cell lymphoma. What was sequenced was tumor tissue.

In nucleotides, the CDR3 is TGCAGCGTTGCGGGACACCCCCCCTACGAGCAGTACTTC. Protein sequence: CSVAGHPPYEQYF. This chain connects TRBV29-1 to TRBJ2-7; maybe TRBD1 (6 bases). This CDR3 is 13 amino acids long. Trimming shortened V by 4 bases and J by 2 bases, and 12 bases separated the two germline ends. Germline V CDR1 and CDR2: SQVTM, ANQGSEA.